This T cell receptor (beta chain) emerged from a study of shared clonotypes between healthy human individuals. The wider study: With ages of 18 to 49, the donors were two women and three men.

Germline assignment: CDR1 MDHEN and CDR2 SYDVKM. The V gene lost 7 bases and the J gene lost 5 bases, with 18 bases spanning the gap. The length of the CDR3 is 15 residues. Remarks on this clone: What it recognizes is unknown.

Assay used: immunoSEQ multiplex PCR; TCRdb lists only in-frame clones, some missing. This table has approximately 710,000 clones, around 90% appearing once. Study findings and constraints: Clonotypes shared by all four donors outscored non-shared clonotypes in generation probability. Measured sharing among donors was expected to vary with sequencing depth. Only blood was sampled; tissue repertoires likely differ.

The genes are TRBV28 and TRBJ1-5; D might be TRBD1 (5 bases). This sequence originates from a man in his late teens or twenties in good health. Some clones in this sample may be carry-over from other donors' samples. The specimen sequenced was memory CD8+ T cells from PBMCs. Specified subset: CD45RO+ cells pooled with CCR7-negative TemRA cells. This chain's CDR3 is CASTLAGGYDQPQHF. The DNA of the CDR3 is TGTGCCAGCACCCTCGCGGGGGGGTACGATCAGCCCCAGCATTTT. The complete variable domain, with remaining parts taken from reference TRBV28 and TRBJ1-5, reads DVKVTQSSRYLVKRTGEKVFLECVQDMDHENMFWYRQDPGLGLRLIYFSYDVKMKEKGDIPEGYSVSREKKERFSLILESASTNQTSMYLCASTLAGGYDQPQHFGDGTRLSIL.